This T cell receptor (beta chain) was documented in a study of T cell changes during pregnancy in multiple sclerosis. Only in-frame clones appear in the TCRdb table, and some are missing; sequencing was by immunoSEQ multiplex PCR. Of over 40,000 clones in the sample, around nine tenths are singletons; the top ten hold 0.2% to 0.3%. The CDR3 consists of 13 residues. Germline CDR1 reads MGHRA; CDR2 reads YSYEKL. Trimming pared 0 bases from V and 6 bases from J, leaving 6 bases between. The specimen was CD4+ T cells from peripheral blood mononuclear cells, collected in the second trimester of pregnancy. The receptor comes from a female donor with multiple sclerosis, enrolled in a pregnancy study. The V and J genes are TRBV4-1 and TRBJ2-1; D is undetermined. In DNA, the CDR3 is TGCGCCAGCAGCCAAGATCCGCGCAATGAGCAGTTCTTC. This translates into CASSQDPRNEQFF.